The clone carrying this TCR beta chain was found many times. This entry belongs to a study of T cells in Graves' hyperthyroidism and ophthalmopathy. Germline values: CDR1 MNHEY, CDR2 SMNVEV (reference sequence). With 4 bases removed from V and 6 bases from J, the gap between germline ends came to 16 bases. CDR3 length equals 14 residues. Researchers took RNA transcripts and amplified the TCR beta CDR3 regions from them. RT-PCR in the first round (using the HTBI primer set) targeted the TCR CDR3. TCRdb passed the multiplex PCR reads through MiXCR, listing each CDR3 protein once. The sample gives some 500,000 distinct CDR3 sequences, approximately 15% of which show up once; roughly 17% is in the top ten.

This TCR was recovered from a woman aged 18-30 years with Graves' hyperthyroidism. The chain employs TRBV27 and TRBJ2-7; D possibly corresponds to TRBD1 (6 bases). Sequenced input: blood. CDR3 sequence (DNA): TGTGCCAGCAGTTGGGACATACAAGGCTCCGAGCAGTACTTC. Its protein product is CASSWDIQGSEQYF.